These 29 T cell receptor beta chains were sequenced from one sample in a study of blood T cell repertoires in COVID-19. Assay used: immunoSEQ multiplex PCR; TCRdb lists only in-frame clones, some missing. Of roughly 32,000 clones in the sample, 75% to 90% are singletons; the top ten hold 40% to 55%. Sequenced: peripheral blood. All receptors derive from a man in his sixties with active or convalescent COVID-19.

The rearrangement joins TRBV11-3 to TRBJ2-3; TRBD2 aligns across 10 bases. Losses at the gene ends were 1 base for V and 6 bases for J; bases not matched to a gene: 4. This CDR3 is 15 amino acids long. The germline V gene has CDR1 SGHNT and CDR2 YENEEA. The CDR3 bases are TGTGCCAGCAGCTTAGGCGCTAGCGGGGGTGATACGCAGTATTTT. Amino acid sequence: CASSLGASGGDTQYF.

The rearrangement joins TRBV4-1 to TRBJ2-4, with no clear D. Deletions cut 1 base from V and 1 base from J, with 11 bases between. CDR3 size: 16 residues. The V gene's germline CDR1 is MGHRA and CDR2 YSYEKL. The CDR3 sequence is CASSQVSNFAKNIQYF. The CDR3 DNA is TGCGCCAGCAGCCAAGTGTCGAACTTCGCCAAAAACATTCAGTACTTC.

The CDR3 loop reads CASSEAFWGGSGRRQYV. CDR3 coding DNA: TGTGCCAGCAGTGAAGCTTTCTGGGGGGGCAGCGGAAGGAGGCAGTACGTC. The rearrangement links TRBV6-1 to TRBJ2-7, with D possibly being TRBD2 (7 bases). Germline-derived CDR1 and CDR2 are MNHNS and SASEGT. V lost 0 bases and J lost 9, with 24 bases in between. This CDR3 has 17 residues.

This clone appeared a few times. The CDR3: CASRPGTTNEKLFF. CDR3 sequence (DNA): TGCGCCAGCAGGCCCGGGACAACTAATGAAAAACTGTTTTTT. The chain carries TRBV5-1 and TRBJ1-4, with D uncertain. The CDR3 covers 14 residues. V lost 5 bases and J 0 bases, leaving 8 bases between the germline ends. The germline CDR1 and CDR2 sequences are SGHRS and YFSETQ. The complete variable domain, with remaining parts taken from reference TRBV5-1 and TRBJ1-4, reads KAGVTQTPRYLIKTRGQQVTLSCSPISGHRSVSWYQQTPGQGLQFLFEYFSETQRNKGNFPGRFSGRQFSNSRSEMNVSTLELGDSALYLCASRPGTTNEKLFFGSGTQLSVL.

The chain links TRBV27 to TRBJ1-1; TRBD1 aligns across 7 bases. Germline loops: CDR1 MNHEY, CDR2 SMNVEV (reference sequence). The CDR3 is 11 residues long. The junction had 5 bases not matched to a gene; V was cut back by 5 bases and J by 11 bases. The CDR3 loop reads CASSDRVAAFF. The DNA for the CDR3 is TGTGCCAGCAGTGACAGGGTGGCGGCTTTCTTT.

This clone was recorded once. The genes are TRBV5-4 and TRBJ2-3; 8 nucleotides line up with TRBD2. The CDR3 consists of 14 residues. Losses at the gene ends were 0 bases for V and 4 bases for J; bases not matched to a gene: 1. Germline V lookup: CDR1 SGHNT, CDR2 YYREEE (reference sequence). CDR3: CASSLETSADTQYF. As DNA, the CDR3 is TGTGCCAGCAGCTTGGAGACTAGCGCAGATACGCAGTATTTT. Using reference TRBV5-4 and TRBJ2-3 for the parts outside the CDR3, the full variable domain is ETGVTQSPTHLIKTRGQQVTLRCSSQSGHNTVSWYQQALGQGPQFIFQYYREEENGRGNFPPRFSGLQFPNYSSELNVNALELDDSALYLCASSLETSADTQYFGPGTRLTVL.

In nucleotides, the CDR3 is TGTGCCAGCAGCCTGACAGGGGGCGGCCACACCGGGGAGCTGTTTTTT. Translating gives CASSLTGGGHTGELFF. The genes are TRBV7-6 and TRBJ2-2, with 10 bases aligning to TRBD1. The ends lost 5 bases at V and 3 bases at J; junction bases unmatched: 6. CDR1 and CDR2 (germline): SGHVS, FNYEAQ. The CDR3 has 16 residues.

The chain combines TRBV6-2 or TRBV6-3 with TRBJ2-2; TRBD2 matches at 7 bases. Germline assignment: CDR1 MNHEY and CDR2 SVGEGT. This CDR3 has 17 residues. After removal of 6 bases from V and 8 bases from J, the junction contained 18 bases not matched to a gene. The CDR3 spells CASRPPGLTLGGGELFF. The CDR3 nucleotides read TGTGCCAGCAGGCCTCCGGGACTTACCCTGGGAGGGGGGGAGCTGTTTTTT.

The CDR3 here is CASSPQTGGAIEAFF. CDR3 nucleotide sequence: TGTGCCAGCAGTCCGCAGACAGGGGGCGCAATTGAAGCTTTCTTT. The chain is built from TRBV6-5 and TRBJ1-1; 10 bases are a match to TRBD1. The CDR3 runs 15 residues. V trimming: 5 bases; J trimming: 7 bases; junction bases outside the gene matches: 10. Per the germline V gene, CDR1 is MNHEY and CDR2 is SVGAGI.

This chain connects TRBV5-1 to TRBJ1-2; 7 nucleotides agree with TRBD1. From germline, CDR1 is SGHRS and CDR2 YFSETQ. J lost 6 bases, V lost 5 bases, and 4 bases had no gene match. This CDR3 comprises 12 residues. This CDR3 is CASSPDRDGYTF. CDR3 in DNA: TGCGCCAGCAGTCCAGACAGGGATGGCTACACCTTC.

This clone was observed a few times. This chain joins TRBV28 and TRBJ2-2; no clear D. The CDR3 is made up of 16 amino acids. Germline values: CDR1 MDHEN, CDR2 SYDVKM. V was shortened by 4 bases and J by 1 base, with 13 bases between the two germline ends. The CDR3 reads CASSSIPRVNTGELFF. In DNA, the CDR3 is TGTGCCAGCAGTTCAATCCCTCGAGTGAACACCGGGGAGCTGTTTTTT. Together with reference TRBV28 and TRBJ2-2, the CDR3 gives the full variable domain: DVKVTQSSRYLVKRTGEKVFLECVQDMDHENMFWYRQDPGLGLRLIYFSYDVKMKEKGDIPEGYSVSREKKERFSLILESASTNQTSMYLCASSSIPRVNTGELFFGEGSRLTVL.

This chain joins TRBV19 and TRBJ2-5, with TRBD1 as a possible D gene (6 bases). The CDR3 sequence is 13 residues long. Germline lookup yields CDR1 LNHDA and CDR2 SQIVND (reference sequence). V lost 5 bases to trimming and J lost 5 bases, with 12 bases between them. The chain's CDR3 is CASSPRGRETQYF. CDR3 DNA: TGTGCCAGTAGTCCCAGGGGCCGGGAGACCCAGTACTTC.

Concerning this clone: The junction shows a germline mismatch at one end, possibly a read error. The genes are TRBV5-1 and TRBJ2-5; 11 bases fit TRBD2. This CDR3 contains 16 residues. Germline V gives CDR1 SGHRS, CDR2 YFSETQ. CDR3 sequence: CASSYLAGGPQEPQYF. CDR3 sequence (DNA): TGCGCCAGCAGCTACCTAGCGGGGGGCCCTCAAGAGCCCCAGTACTTC.

The chain recombines TRBV6-2 or TRBV6-3 with TRBJ1-6; tentatively, D is TRBD1 (6 bases). V gave up 6 bases and J gave up 4 bases, with 13 bases separating them. CDR3 size: 15 residues. Germline values: CDR1 MNHEY, CDR2 SVGEGT. As DNA, the CDR3 is TGTGCCAGCAGCAAAAGGGGACAATATAATTCACCCCTCCACTTT. Its translation is CASSKRGQYNSPLHF.

This chain joins TRBV6-5 and TRBJ2-5; 10 nucleotides agree with TRBD1. The CDR3 runs 14 residues. Unmatched junction bases numbered 5, after V lost 6 bases and J lost 4 bases. The germline V gene encodes CDR1 MNHEY and CDR2 SVGAGI. The CDR3 reads CASRDRGLAETQYF. As DNA, the CDR3 is TGTGCCAGCAGGGACAGGGGGTTGGCAGAGACCCAGTACTTC.

The V call is TRBV28, the J call TRBJ1-4; D gene ambiguous. Deletions cut 1 base from V and 10 bases from J, with 19 bases between. The V gene's germline CDR1 is MDHEN and CDR2 SYDVKM. The CDR3 runs 16 residues. The chain's CDR3 is CASSLLIQAGVGKLFF. CDR3 sequence (DNA): TGTGCCAGCAGTTTATTAATCCAGGCAGGCGTTGGAAAACTGTTTTTT.

This rearrangement joins TRBV6-1 to TRBJ1-2; D call uncertain. The CDR3 has 14 residues. Germline-derived CDR1 and CDR2 are MNHNS and SASEGT. Trimming left V 1 base short and J 0 bases short, with 6 bases between. The CDR3 here is CASSEGLANYGYTF. Written as DNA, the CDR3 is TGTGCCAGCAGTGAAGGGTTAGCTAACTATGGCTACACCTTC.

As to this clone: A junction end diverges from the germline sequence, so it may reflect a read error. The V and J genes are TRBV7-6 and TRBJ1-3; 8 bases are a match to TRBD1. The CDR3 runs 12 residues. Germline CDR1 reads SGHVS; CDR2 reads FNYEAQ. The CDR3 sequence: CASSWTGQVGDF. CDR3 in DNA: TGTGCCAGCAGCTGGACAGGGCAGGTAGGGGATTTT.

The chain uses TRBV5-6 and TRBJ1-3; D perhaps matches TRBD1 (5 bases). CDR3 size: 16 residues. Germline lookup yields CDR1 SGHDT and CDR2 YYEEEE. V was cut by 1 base and J by 4 bases, with 15 bases left in between. CDR3 bases: TGTGCCAGCAGCTTGTGGTGGCAGGGTACCGGAAACACCATATATTTT. Translating it yields CASSLWWQGTGNTIYF.

The V call is TRBV6-5, the J call TRBJ1-1; D perhaps matches TRBD1 (5 bases). Trimming left V 4 bases short and J 3 bases short, with 15 bases between. The CDR3 length is 15 residues. The germline CDR1 and CDR2 sequences are MNHEY and SVGAGI. Here the CDR3 DNA reads TGTGCCAGCAGTTTTTTACCCCCGGGGGACACTGAAGCTTTCTTT. Translating gives CASSFLPPGDTEAFF.

The CDR3 DNA sequence: TGTGCCAGCTCACCGGCGAGCGGGAATTCACCCCTCCACTTT. Translation gives CASSPASGNSPLHF. V usage is TRBV7-2 and J usage is TRBJ1-6, with D uncertain. Germline CDR1 reads SGHTA; CDR2 reads FQGNSA. The CDR3 has 14 residues. V was cut by 8 bases and J by 7 bases, with 15 bases left in between.

The genes are TRBV5-1 and TRBJ1-2; D remains ambiguous. CDR1 and CDR2 from the germline V gene are SGHRS and YFSETQ. Between the trimmed V and J ends, which lost 0 bases and 4 bases, there was a span of 19 bases. CDR3 length equals 17 residues. This CDR3 reads CASSLGLAGRPTYGYTF. CDR3 in DNA: TGCGCCAGCAGCTTGGGGCTAGCAGGTCGGCCCACCTATGGCTACACCTTC.

The gene calls are TRBV29-1 and TRBJ2-3, with D maybe TRBD2 (7 bases). This CDR3 spans 14 amino acids. Germline V gene data show CDR1 as SQVTM and CDR2 as ANQGSEA. V lost 4 bases, J lost 1 base, and 12 bases lay in between. In DNA, the CDR3 is TGCAGCGTTGGAGGGGGGGGTGGCACAGATACGCAGTATTTT. This sequence encodes CSVGGGGGTDTQYF.

The gene calls are TRBV18 and TRBJ2-7; TRBD1 matches at 7 bases. This CDR3 is built from 14 residues. J was trimmed by 2 bases and V by 6 bases; bases with no gene match: 7. Germline loops: CDR1 KGHSH, CDR2 LQKENI. CDR3 region: CASSRGQGAYEQYV. CDR3 in DNA: TGTGCCAGCTCGAGGGGGCAAGGAGCCTACGAGCAGTACGTC.

The J gene is TRBJ1-5, the V gene TRBV28; the D gene is possibly TRBD1 (5 bases). V was shortened by 6 bases and J by 10 bases, with 16 bases between the two germline ends. The V gene's germline CDR1 is MDHEN and CDR2 SYDVKM. The length of the CDR3 is 13 residues. CDR3 bases: TGTGCCAGCAGCGGGACTAGATCCCATCCCCAGCATTTT. The encoded protein is CASSGTRSHPQHF.

V gene TRBV6-4 combines with J gene TRBJ1-2, with TRBD1 matching over 9 bases. CDR3 length: 15 residues. The germline V gene encodes CDR1 MRHNA and CDR2 SNTAGT. V lost 6 bases, J lost 2 bases, and 7 bases stayed unmatched. The CDR3 DNA reads TGTGCCAGCAGAATACAGGGGGCTGGAAACTATGGCTACACCTTC. Its translation is CASRIQGAGNYGYTF.

The chain has TRBV7-9 and TRBJ1-1, with 8 bases that match TRBD1. The CDR3 runs to 14 residues. Germline-derived CDR1 and CDR2 are SEHNR and FQNEAQ (reference sequence). V trimming: 4 bases; J trimming: 1 base; junction bases outside the gene matches: 2. The CDR3 sequence is CASSWTGTNTEAFF. DNA for the CDR3: TGTGCCAGCAGCTGGACAGGGACGAACACTGAAGCTTTCTTT.

This clone was seen a single time. CDR3 DNA: TGTGCCAGCAGCACGCAGGGGATTGTGCAAAACATTCAGTACTTC. This codes for CASSTQGIVQNIQYF. The gene calls are TRBV5-5 and TRBJ2-4; D may be TRBD1 (6 bases). With 4 bases removed from V and 5 bases from J, the gap between germline ends came to 16 bases. The CDR3 has 15 amino acids. CDR1 SGHKS and CDR2 YYEKEE come from the germline V gene (reference sequence).

This sequence joins TRBV28 and TRBJ2-4; D is perhaps TRBD2 (5 bases). The CDR3 totals 14 residues. Between the trimmed V and J ends, which lost 8 bases and 7 bases, there was a span of 18 bases. Per the germline V gene, CDR1 is MDHEN and CDR2 is SYDVKM. CDR3 DNA sequence: TGTGCCAGCGCATCCGGGCCCGGGGTTAACATTCAGTACTTC. It encodes CASASGPGVNIQYF.